This entry lists 20 T cell receptor beta chains sequenced from one sample in a study of breast tumors, draining lymph nodes, adjacent tissues. Via MiXCR, TCRdb re-called the multiplex PCR reads, giving one row per CDR3 protein. Of about 52,000 distinct CDR3 sequences in the sample, less than 55% were seen once. Material for sequencing was breast tumor tissue. These TCRs come from a female donor with breast cancer. Some clones in this sample may be carry-over from other donors' samples.

This clonotype was seen many times. The chain is built from TRBV20-1 and TRBJ2-2; 7 bases fit TRBD2. This CDR3 region has 13 residues. Unmatched junction bases numbered 1, after V lost 0 bases and J lost 6 bases. Germline CDR1 and CDR2: DFQATT and SNEGSKA (reference sequence). CDR3 region: CSARDAGAGELFF. The CDR3 DNA sequence: TGCAGTGCTAGAGATGCGGGAGCCGGGGAGCTGTTTTTT.

This chain connects TRBV6-2 or TRBV6-3 to TRBJ1-2; D remains ambiguous. The CDR3 extends over 12 amino acids. The ends were cut back, 9 bases at V and 8 bases at J, with 16 bases in the middle. Germline V CDR1 and CDR2: MNHEY, SVGEGT. CDR3 DNA: TGTGCCAGTAAAGCGGGAGGGCAAGGCTACACCTTC. Protein sequence: CASKAGGQGYTF.

The chain uses TRBV19 and TRBJ1-4; 9 bases map to TRBD1. V lost 5 bases, J lost 5 bases, and 12 bases stayed unmatched. Germline V lookup: CDR1 LNHDA, CDR2 SQIVND (reference sequence). CDR3 size: 17 residues. CDR3 amino acids: CASSVVWTGTGNEKLFF. CDR3 nucleotides: TGTGCCAGTAGTGTCGTTTGGACCGGGACAGGGAATGAAAAACTGTTTTTT.

In its sample, this clonotype was seen many times. This rearrangement joins TRBV24-1 to TRBJ2-7, with TRBD1 matching 8 bases. Losses at the gene ends were 7 bases for V and 5 bases for J; bases not matched to a gene: 6. The germline CDR1 and CDR2 sequences are KGHDR and SFDVKD. The CDR3 has 13 amino acids. CDR3 amino acids: CATSQGAVNEQYF. The CDR3 coding sequence is TGTGCCACCAGCCAGGGGGCCGTAAACGAGCAGTACTTC.

This clonotype came up many times. The chain has TRBV15 and TRBJ2-2; the D gene is possibly TRBD2 (7 bases). Germline assignment: CDR1 LNHNV and CDR2 YYDKDF (reference sequence). This CDR3 contains 15 residues. V was clipped by 0 bases and J by 7 bases, with 12 bases between them. The DNA of the CDR3 is TGTGCCACCAGCAGAGATCGGGGGGCTGACGGGGAGCTGTTTTTT. The encoded protein is CATSRDRGADGELFF.

The chain has TRBV2 and TRBJ1-2; TRBD1 might be the D (5 bases). The CDR3 spans 15 residues. The V gene's germline CDR1 is SNHLY and CDR2 FYNNEI. V was trimmed by 7 bases and J by 6 bases, leaving 21 bases between them. The CDR3 nucleotides are TGTGCCAGCATTGGGCTGAGGAGGGGACTGCATGGCTACACCTTC. Protein product: CASIGLRRGLHGYTF.

The V and J genes are TRBV10-2 and TRBJ2-1; 9 bases align to TRBD2. CDR3 length equals 12 residues. The V segment lost 5 bases and the J segment 8 bases; nucleotides outside the gene matches: 1. CDR1 is WSHSY, CDR2 SAAADI, per germline. CDR3 sequence (DNA): TGCGCCAGCAGTATAGCGGGAGATGAGCAGTTCTTC. Translation: CASSIAGDEQFF.

This clonotype has at least ten counts. The rearrangement joins TRBV19 to TRBJ2-1, with TRBD1 identical over 11 bases. From germline, CDR1 is LNHDA and CDR2 SQIVND (reference sequence). The trim removed 2 bases at V and 8 bases at J, leaving 5 bases unmatched. This CDR3 comprises 15 residues. CDR3 DNA: TGTGCCAGTAGTATAAGGGACAGGGGGGGGTATGAGCAGTTCTTC. Encoded protein: CASSIRDRGGYEQFF. Using reference TRBV19 and TRBJ2-1 for the parts outside the CDR3, the full variable domain is DGGITQSPKYLFRKEGQNVTLSCEQNLNHDAMYWYRQDPGQGLRLIYYSQIVNDFQKGDIAEGYSVSREKKESFPLTVTSAQKNPTAFYLCASSIRDRGGYEQFFGPGTRLTVL.

Many counts were recorded for this clonotype. This sequence joins TRBV25-1 and TRBJ2-3, with TRBD2 as a possible D gene (5 bases). CDR3 length: 13 residues. V was shortened by 4 bases and J by 2 bases, with 7 bases between the two germline ends. Germline loops: CDR1 MGHDK, CDR2 SYGVNS. The CDR3 nucleotides are TGTGCCAGCAGTGGGACTTACACAGATACGCAGTATTTT. Residues: CASSGTYTDTQYF.

There are many counts of this clonotype. The chain is built from TRBV7-3 and TRBJ2-1; a possible D gene is TRBD1 (5 bases). Trimming removed 2 bases from V and 6 bases from J, with 11 bases in between. This CDR3 region has 14 residues. Germline V CDR1 and CDR2: SGHTA, FQGTGA. The CDR3 region has the DNA TGTGCCAGCAGCTTAGGGGTAGGGGCCAATGAGCAGTTCTTC. Its protein product is CASSLGVGANEQFF.

The count of this clonotype is one. This could be a read error, since a much larger clone is one nucleotide away. The chain recombines TRBV28 with TRBJ2-7; 7 bases are a match to TRBD1. The CDR3 extends over 13 amino acids. CDR1 MDHEN and CDR2 SYDVKM come from the germline V gene. The V segment lost 2 bases and the J segment 6 bases; nucleotides outside the gene matches: 4. CDR3 sequence: CASSLGQAPEQYF. The CDR3 DNA sequence: TGTGCCAGCAGTTTAGGACAGGCCCCCGAGCAGTACTTC. Full variable domain (remainder filled in from reference TRBV28 and TRBJ2-7): DVKVTQSSRYLVKRTGEKVFLECVQDMDHENMFWYRQDPGLGLRLIYFSYDVKMKEKGDIPEGYSVSREKKERFSLILESASTNQTSMYLCASSLGQAPEQYFGPGTRLTVT.

This clonotype was seen repeatedly, ten times or more. This chain connects TRBV27 to TRBJ2-7, with D possibly TRBD1 on 6 matching bases. CDR3 size: 13 residues. The germline V gene has CDR1 MNHEY and CDR2 SMNVEV (reference sequence). Trimming removed 6 bases from V and 5 bases from J, with 14 bases in between. The DNA of the CDR3 is TGTGCCAGCAGGGGACACCATCGGGACGAGCAGTACTTC. Amino acid sequence: CASRGHHRDEQYF.

This clonotype was picked up many times. The V call is TRBV20-1, the J call TRBJ2-3; D remains unclear. Deletions cut 7 bases from V and 2 bases from J, with 13 bases between. The germline CDR1 and CDR2 sequences are DFQATT and SNEGSKA (reference sequence). The CDR3 is made up of 13 amino acids. This CDR3 reads CSGSLGSTDTQYF. In DNA, the CDR3 is TGCAGTGGTTCCCTAGGCTCCACAGATACGCAGTATTTT.

Many counts were recorded for this clonotype. The rearrangement uses TRBV5-8 and TRBJ2-2; possibly TRBD1 for D (5 bases). V lost 0 bases and J lost 7, with 10 bases in between. The CDR3 contains 14 residues. Germline assignment: CDR1 SGHTS and CDR2 YDEGEE. In nucleotides, the CDR3 is TGTGCCAGCAGCTTGGCTGGTCAGGGCGGGGAGCTGTTTTTT. Its protein product is CASSLAGQGGELFF.

This clonotype has ten or more counts. The CDR3 DNA sequence: TGCAGTGCTAGAGATTGGCGGAACTACAATGAGCAGTTCTTC. It yields the protein CSARDWRNYNEQFF. The V gene is TRBV20-1, the J gene TRBJ2-1; no clear D gene. The CDR3 has 14 amino acids. V was cut by 0 bases and J by 3 bases, with 9 bases left in between. Germline loops: CDR1 DFQATT, CDR2 SNEGSKA (reference sequence).

By proportion, this clonotype is medium-sized. The chain couples TRBV20-1 to TRBJ2-7, with 7 bases that match TRBD2. CDR3 length equals 11 residues. CDR1 is DFQATT, CDR2 SNEGSKA, per germline (reference sequence). CDR3 amino acids: CVVGGSYEQYF. CDR3 sequence (DNA): TGCGTAGTCGGGGGGTCCTACGAGCAGTACTTC.

CDR3 DNA: TGTGCCAGCAGCCCACTACTAGCGGGCGGGGCAGATACGCAGTATTTT. Translated: CASSPLLAGGADTQYF. The V call is TRBV7-9, the J call TRBJ2-3; 9 nucleotides align to TRBD2. This CDR3 region has 16 residues. After removal of 5 bases from V and 4 bases from J, the junction contained 10 bases not matched to a gene. Germline lookup yields CDR1 SEHNR and CDR2 FQNEAQ (reference sequence).

This clonotype has at least ten counts. This sequence joins TRBV3-2 and TRBJ1-4. TRBV3-2 represents a pseudogene. CDR3 size: 17 residues. In nucleotides, the CDR3 is TGTGCCAGCAGCCAAGTGGATTTTCGGCGGCGAAATGAAAAACTGTTTTTT. Its protein is CASSQVDFRRRNEKLFF.

Turning to this clonotype: The conserved final phenylalanine or tryptophan is absent from the CDR3, which likely points to a read error. The limits of the CDR3 on the DNA are not certain, so only TCRdb's listed CDR3 is given. The chain uses TRBV10-3 and TRBJ2-6. Germline V CDR1 and CDR2: ENHRY, SYGVKD. The CDR3 length equals 8 residues, ends included. CDR3 residues: CAISEWTS.

This clonotype occurred a few times. The CDR3 bases are TGTGCCAGACGCGGGTTCACCTTC. It specifies CARRGFTF. The chain couples TRBV6-4 to TRBJ1-2; D remains ambiguous. From germline, CDR1 is MRHNA and CDR2 SNTAGT. V was pared by 9 bases and J by 13 bases, with 9 bases between. This CDR3 is 8 amino acids long.